The clone carrying this T cell receptor beta chain came up a few times. Its antigen is unknown. This entry comes from a study of T cells in Graves' hyperthyroidism and ophthalmopathy. Notes on the study in general: In the blood, most expanded thyroid clonotypes above 0.001 appeared as well.

What was amplified from RNA transcripts were TCR beta CDR3 regions. HTBI primers were the set used in a first-round RT-PCR of the TCR CDR3. One entry per CDR3 protein, called by TCRdb with MiXCR from the multiplex PCR reads. The table has 500,000 to 550,000 distinct CDR3 sequences, less than 25% seen once; the top ten hold around a quarter. The CDR3 has 13 residues. Trimming at V came to 4 bases and at J to 10 bases, leaving 8 bases not matched to a gene. CDR1 SGHAT and CDR2 FQNNGV come from the germline V gene. The rearrangement uses TRBV11-2 and TRBJ1-1, with 8 bases lining up with TRBD1. This TCR came from a man in his late teens or twenties with Graves' hyperthyroidism. What was sequenced was blood. The CDR3 nucleotides read TGTGCCAGCAGCTCGGACAGGGAACACTTAGCTTTCTTT. Protein sequence: CASSSDREHLAFF.